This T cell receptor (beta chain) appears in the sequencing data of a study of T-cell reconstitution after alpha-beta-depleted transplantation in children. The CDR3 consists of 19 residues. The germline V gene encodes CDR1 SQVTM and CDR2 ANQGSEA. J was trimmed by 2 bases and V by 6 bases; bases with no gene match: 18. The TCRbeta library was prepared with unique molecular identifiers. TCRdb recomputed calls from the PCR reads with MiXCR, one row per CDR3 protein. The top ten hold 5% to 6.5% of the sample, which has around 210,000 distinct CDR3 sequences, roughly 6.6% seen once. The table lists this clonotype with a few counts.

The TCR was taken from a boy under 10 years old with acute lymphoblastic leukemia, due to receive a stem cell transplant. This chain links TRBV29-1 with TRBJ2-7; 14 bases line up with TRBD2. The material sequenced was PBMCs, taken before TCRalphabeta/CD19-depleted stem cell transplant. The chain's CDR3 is CSVPKSADGLAGGPYEQYF. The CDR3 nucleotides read TGCAGCGTCCCAAAATCCGCGGACGGACTAGCGGGAGGACCCTACGAGCAGTACTTC.